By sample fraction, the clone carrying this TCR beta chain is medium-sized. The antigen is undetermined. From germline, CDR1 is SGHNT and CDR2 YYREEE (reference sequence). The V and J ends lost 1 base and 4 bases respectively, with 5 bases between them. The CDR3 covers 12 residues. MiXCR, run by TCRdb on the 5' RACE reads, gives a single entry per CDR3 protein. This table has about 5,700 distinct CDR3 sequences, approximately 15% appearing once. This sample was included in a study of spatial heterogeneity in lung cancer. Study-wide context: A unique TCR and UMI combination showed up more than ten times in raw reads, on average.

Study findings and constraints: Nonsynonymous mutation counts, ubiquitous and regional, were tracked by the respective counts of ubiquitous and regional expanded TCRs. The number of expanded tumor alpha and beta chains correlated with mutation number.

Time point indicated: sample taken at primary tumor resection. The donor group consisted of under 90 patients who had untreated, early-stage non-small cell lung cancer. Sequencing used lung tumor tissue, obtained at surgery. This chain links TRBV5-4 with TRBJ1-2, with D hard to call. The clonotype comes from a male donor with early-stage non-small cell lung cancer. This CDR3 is CASSLFGYGYTF. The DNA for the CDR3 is TGTGCCAGCAGCTTGTTCGGCTATGGCTACACCTTC.